This T cell receptor (beta chain) was captured by sequencing in a study of cytomegalovirus exposure and HLA in healthy donors. Study information: Under 90% of 300 to 450 genotyped donors fell in the Caucasian-associated ancestry cluster.

On this clone itself: Antigen specificity is unknown.

Notes on the study in general: Reports described diagnosis of cytomegalovirus status by the classifier as highly specific and sensitive. Sequencing likely generated an artifact that appeared as a cluster of highly shared sequence variants.

The CDR3 is made up of 15 amino acids. CDR1 and CDR2 from the germline V gene are SNHLY and FYNNEI. V shed 6 bases and J 6 bases; nucleotides not matched to a gene: 3. Primers: 60 Vbeta forward and 13 Jbeta reverse. Repertoires were generated with immunoSEQ multiplex PCR, while TCRdb's copy carries only in-frame clones and drops some. The profile shows approximately 160,000 clones, around 75% of them singletons. The chain carries TRBV2 and TRBJ1-6, with 12 bases aligning to TRBD1. The TCR originated in a male donor in good health and CMV-seronegative. Sequenced material: PBMCs. CDR3 sequence: CASRGQGAGNSPLHF. Here the CDR3 DNA reads TGTGCCAGCAGGGGACAGGGGGCGGGTAATTCACCCCTCCACTTT.